This T cell receptor beta chain was identified during a study of neurological immune-mediated disorders. Study-wide results and caveats: The most TCR clonal expansion was seen in HTLV-1-associated myelopathy, and the least was seen in multiple sclerosis, which fell below healthy controls.

It was by 5'RACE with 10-nucleotide random UMIs that the cDNA was made. TCRdb recomputed calls from the 5' RACE reads with MiXCR, one row per CDR3 protein. The data show tens of thousands of distinct CDR3 sequences, about 10% seen once. The time point here: longitudinal time-point 1 (baseline). This clonotype has at least ten counts. What it binds is unknown. The source of this sequence is a male donor with HTLV-1-associated myelopathy (HAM/TSP). The specimen was PBMCs.

DNA of the CDR3: TGCAGTGCTAGACTAGCGGGGGGTTTCCAAGAGACCCAGTACTTC. Translating it yields CSARLAGGFQETQYF. This sequence joins TRBV20-1 and TRBJ2-5, with 11 bases that match TRBD2. V gave up 2 bases and J gave up 1 base; unmatched junction bases: 3. Germline V gene data show CDR1 as DFQATT and CDR2 as SNEGSKA (reference sequence). The CDR3 has 15 residues.